These T cell receptor beta chains were read from a single sample in a study of cytomegalovirus exposure and HLA in healthy donors. Here immunoSEQ multiplex PCR was the method, and the copy in TCRdb shows in-frame clones only, minus some. In all, the sample yields roughly 100,000 clones. Sequenced input: PBMCs. These receptors all stem from a man between 40 and 49 years old in good health and CMV-seronegative. Both conserved end residues are part of each CDR3. A D gene is named only where the DNA matches it firmly.

-	TRBV5-1	TRBJ2-5	CASSFKETQYF	TGCGCCAGCAGCTTCAAAGAGACCCAGTACTTC
TRBD1	TRBV11-2	TRBJ1-4	CASSLLPRGEKLFF	TGTGCCAGCAGCTTATTACCCAGGGGGGAAAAACTGTTTTTT
-	TRBV11-2	TRBJ2-2	CASSLLTGELFF	TGTGCCAGCAGCTTATTAACCGGGGAGCTGTTTTTT
-	TRBV6-1	TRBJ1-6	CASRTGPPPLHF	TGTGCCAGCAGAACAGGGCCGCCGCCCCTCCACTTT
TRBD1	TRBV5-4	TRBJ2-3	CASSSTYGDSQTDTQYF	TGTGCCAGCAGCAGCACGTATGGGGACAGTCAGACAGATACGCAGTATTTT
-	TRBV6-5	TRBJ2-5	CASNYMETQYF	TGTGCCAGCAACTATATGGAGACCCAGTACTTC
TRBD2	TRBV15	TRBJ2-2	CATSRDLELAGVTGELFF	TGTGCCACCAGCAGAGATCTTGAACTAGCGGGAGTTACCGGGGAGCTGTTTTTT
TRBD1	TRBV10-2	TRBJ2-7	CASRRTGGAYEQYF	TGCGCCAGCAGGAGGACAGGGGGTGCCTACGAGCAGTACTTC
TRBD1	TRBV15	TRBJ1-1	CATRPDRGGTEAFF	TGTGCCACCAGACCGGACAGGGGAGGCACTGAAGCTTTCTTT
-	TRBV7-9	TRBJ2-7	CASSPSNPVHEQYF	TGTGCCAGCAGCCCCTCCAACCCGGTCCACGAGCAGTACTTC
-	TRBV29-1	TRBJ2-5	CSVEDARGQYF	TGCAGCGTTGAAGATGCGCGCGGGCAGTACTTC
TRBD1	TRBV6-5	TRBJ1-1	CASSQGADTEAFF	TGTGCCAGCAGTCAGGGGGCGGACACTGAAGCTTTCTTT
TRBD1	TRBV7-2	TRBJ2-2	CASSLVGTGRGTGELFF	TGTGCCAGCAGCTTAGTAGGGACAGGGAGGGGCACCGGGGAGCTGTTTTTT
TRBD1	TRBV27	TRBJ2-3	CASSPKTGVSDTQYF	TGTGCCAGCAGTCCAAAGACAGGGGTCTCAGATACGCAGTATTTT
TRBD1	TRBV28	TRBJ2-4	CASSFFGTGGSYQYF	TGTGCCAGCAGTTTTTTTGGGACAGGGGGCTCGTATCAGTACTTC
TRBD2	TRBV14	TRBJ2-1	CASSQGFRAGDYNEQFF	TGTGCCAGCAGCCAAGGGTTTAGAGCGGGGGATTACAATGAGCAGTTCTTC
-	TRBV6-1	TRBJ2-7	CASSLQDYPTYEQYF	TGTGCCAGCAGTTTACAGGACTACCCTACCTACGAGCAGTACTTC
TRBD1	TRBV5-1	TRBJ1-5	CASSNGQGNQPQHF	TGCGCCAGCAGCAATGGACAGGGCAATCAGCCCCAGCATTTT
-	TRBV27	TRBJ2-5	CASRVLSGETQYF	TGTGCCAGCAGGGTCCTAAGCGGGGAGACCCAGTACTTC
-	TRBV10-1	TRBJ1-2	CASKGVPRGYTF	TGCGCCAGCAAGGGGGTACCGAGGGGCTACACCTTC
-	TRBV7-9	TRBJ1-2	CASRPTGQRDYGYTF	TGTGCCAGCAGACCCACCGGACAGCGTGACTATGGCTACACCTTC
TRBD1	TRBV30	TRBJ1-4	CAWSLGTGPNEKLFF	TGTGCCTGGAGTCTTGGGACAGGGCCTAATGAAAAACTGTTTTTT
TRBD2	TRBV10-1	TRBJ2-5	CASSDTRGGRETQYF	TGCGCCAGCAGTGATACGAGGGGAGGGCGAGAGACCCAGTACTTC
-	TRBV4-3	TRBJ1-6	CASSQDRLGQGFTVPLHF	TGCGCCAGCAGCCAAGATAGGTTGGGTCAGGGGTTTACCGTACCCCTCCACTTT
-	TRBV6-6	TRBJ2-7	CASSYEGGSYEQYF	TGTGCCAGCAGTTATGAAGGCGGGTCCTACGAGCAGTACTTC
TRBD1	TRBV7-2	TRBJ2-1	CASSPGTGYEQFF	TGTGCCAGCAGCCCCGGGACAGGCTATGAGCAGTTCTTC